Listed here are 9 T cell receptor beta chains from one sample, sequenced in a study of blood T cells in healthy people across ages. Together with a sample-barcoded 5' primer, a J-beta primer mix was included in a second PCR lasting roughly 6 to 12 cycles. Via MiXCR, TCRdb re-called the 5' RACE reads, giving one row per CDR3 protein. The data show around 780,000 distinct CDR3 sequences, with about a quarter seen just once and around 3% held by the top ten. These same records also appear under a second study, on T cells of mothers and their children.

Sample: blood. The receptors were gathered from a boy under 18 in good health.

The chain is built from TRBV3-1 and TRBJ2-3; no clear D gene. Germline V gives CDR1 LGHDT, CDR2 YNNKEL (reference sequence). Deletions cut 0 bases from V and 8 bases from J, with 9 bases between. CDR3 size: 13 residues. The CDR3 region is CASSQEQIGTQYF. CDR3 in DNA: TGTGCCAGCAGCCAAGAACAGATCGGTACGCAGTATTTT.

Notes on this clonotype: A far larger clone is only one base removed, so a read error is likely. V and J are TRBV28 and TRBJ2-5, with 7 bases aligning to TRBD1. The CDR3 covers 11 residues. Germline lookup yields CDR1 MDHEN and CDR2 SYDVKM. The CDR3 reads CVSRGQETQYF. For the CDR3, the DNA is TGTGTCAGCAGGGGGCAAGAGACCCAGTACTTC.

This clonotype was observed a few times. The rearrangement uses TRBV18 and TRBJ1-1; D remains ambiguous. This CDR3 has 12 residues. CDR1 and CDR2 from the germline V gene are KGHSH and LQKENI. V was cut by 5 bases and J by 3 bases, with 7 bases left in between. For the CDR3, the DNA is TGTGCCAGCTCATCAGCGGACACTGAAGCTTTCTTT. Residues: CASSSADTEAFF.

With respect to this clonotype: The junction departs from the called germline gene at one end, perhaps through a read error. The CDR3 protein is CASTLMVGGGTDTQYF. The CDR3 region has the DNA TGTGCCAGCACCTTAATGGTCGGCGGGGGGACAGATACGCAGTATTTT. This sequence joins TRBV7-2 and TRBJ2-3, with TRBD2 matching over 8 bases. The CDR3 contains 16 residues. Germline loops: CDR1 SGHTA, CDR2 FQGNSA. Complete variable domain (other parts from reference TRBV7-2 and TRBJ2-3): GAGVSQSPSNKVTEKGKDVELRCDPISGHTALYWYRQSLGQGLEFLIYFQGNSAPDKSGLPSDRFSAERTGGSVSTLTIQRTQQEDSAVYLCASTLMVGGGTDTQYFGPGTRLTVL.

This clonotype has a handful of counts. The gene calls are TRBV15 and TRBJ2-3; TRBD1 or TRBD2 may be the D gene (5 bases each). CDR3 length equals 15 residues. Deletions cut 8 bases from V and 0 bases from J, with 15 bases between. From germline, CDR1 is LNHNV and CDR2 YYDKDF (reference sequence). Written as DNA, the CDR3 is TGTGCCACCCGGGACCGACTCCATAGCACAGATACGCAGTATTTT. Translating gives CATRDRLHSTDTQYF.

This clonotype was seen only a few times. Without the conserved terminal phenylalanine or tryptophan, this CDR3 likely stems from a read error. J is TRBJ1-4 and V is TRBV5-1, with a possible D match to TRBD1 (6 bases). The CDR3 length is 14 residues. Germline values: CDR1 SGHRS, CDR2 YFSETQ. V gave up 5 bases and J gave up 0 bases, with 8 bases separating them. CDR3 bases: TGCGCCAGCAGTGGGACACCAACTAATGAAAAACTGTTTTCT. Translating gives CASSGTPTNEKLFS.

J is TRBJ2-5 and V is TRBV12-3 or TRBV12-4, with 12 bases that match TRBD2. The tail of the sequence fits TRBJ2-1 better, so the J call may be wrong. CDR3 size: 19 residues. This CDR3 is CASSLVVTSGGRGYDEQFF. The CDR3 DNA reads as TGTGCCAGCAGTTTAGTAGTGACTAGCGGGGGCCGAGGGTACGATGAGCAGTTCTTC.

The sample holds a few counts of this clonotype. This chain's CDR3 is CASSRQQLRNTGELFF. The CDR3 region has the DNA TGTGCCAGCAGCCGACAACAACTACGAAACACCGGGGAGCTGTTTTTT. The V and J genes are TRBV7-9 and TRBJ2-2; no definite D call. The germline gives CDR1 SEHNR, CDR2 FQNEAQ (reference sequence). The CDR3 extends over 16 amino acids. Trimming removed 5 bases at V and 2 bases at J, with 15 bases between.

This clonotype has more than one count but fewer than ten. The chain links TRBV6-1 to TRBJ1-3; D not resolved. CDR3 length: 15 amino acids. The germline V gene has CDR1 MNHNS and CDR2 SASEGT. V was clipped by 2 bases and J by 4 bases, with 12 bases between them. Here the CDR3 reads CASSEPRSFGNTIYF. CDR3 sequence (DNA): TGTGCCAGCAGTGAACCCCGAAGCTTCGGAAACACCATATATTTT.